The clone carrying this T cell receptor beta chain came up a few times. Its matching antigen is unknown. Per germline, CDR1 LNHDA and CDR2 SQIVND (reference sequence). V shed 5 bases, J shed 7 bases, and the junction held 13 bases outside the gene matches. The CDR3 is 15 residues long. The source of the sample is a study of beta chain features in type 1 diabetes. CD45RO/CCR7/CD25/CD127/CD95/CD27 staining was used to isolate CD4+ naive, central memory, regulatory and stem cell-like memory cells by sorting. All sorted populations exceeded 95% purity. Investigators reverse transcribed all isolated RNA, so they sequenced expressed TCRB transcripts. Sequenced naive, central memory and regulatory T cell samples produced an average of roughly 3.5 million reads. Sequencing used immunoSEQ multiplex PCR; TCRdb keeps in-frame clones, though not all of them. This sample has roughly 150,000 clones; 9% to 10% occur once, and the top ten carry 0.7%.

Study conclusions and caveats: TCRB CDR3 length was moderately but significantly reduced in all four CD4+ subsets of Type 1 diabetes patients.

The TCR was taken from a young woman with type 1 diabetes. The V call is TRBV19, the J call TRBJ1-2; the match to TRBD1 covers 7 bases. Material: central memory CD4+ T cells from blood. CDR3 amino acids: CASSPTPQGGLGYTF. The DNA for the CDR3 is TGTGCCAGTAGTCCCACGCCCCAGGGGGGACTTGGCTACACCTTC.